This T cell receptor beta chain was retrieved from a study of regulatory T cells in long-lasting Graves disease. CDR3 regions were amplified by Arm-PCR using iRepertoire HTBI primers to build TCR beta libraries. TCRdb analysed the multiplex PCR reads with MiXCR anew, one entry per CDR3 protein. The sample shows about 460,000 distinct CDR3 sequences, 20% to 25% of them seen only once. The V and J ends lost 1 base and 5 bases, in that order; junction bases with no gene match: 3. The CDR3 has 13 residues. Germline lookup yields CDR1 GTSNPN and CDR2 SVGIG (reference sequence). This sample's time point: persistent/refractory GD, antithyroid drugs over 5 years with positive TRAb. Following extraction of RNA from PBMCs, that RNA was used to make the TCR library.

Sequencing used peripheral blood mononuclear cells (PBMCs), obtained when the disease was refractory, from a patient treated with antithyroid drugs. The clonotype originates from a female donor with Graves disease. This chain connects TRBV30 to TRBJ1-1; 8 nucleotides agree with TRBD1. CDR3 bases: TGTGCCTGGAGTGGCAGGGGGCGGACTGAAGCTTTCTTT. Translated: CAWSGRGRTEAFF.